The 18 T cell receptor beta chains below come from one sample, sequenced in a study of regulatory T cells in long-lasting Graves disease. CDR3 regions were amplified by Arm-PCR using iRepertoire HTBI primers to build TCR beta libraries. A single record per CDR3 protein comes from TCRdb applying MiXCR to the multiplex PCR reads. Of about 240,000 distinct CDR3 sequences listed, just over 20% are singletons. Stated time point: newly diagnosed GD, antithyroid drugs for less than 3 months. Researchers made the TCR library from RNA that was extracted from PBMCs. Source: peripheral blood mononuclear cells (PBMCs), taken at new diagnosis, from a patient treated with antithyroid drugs. The receptor set was obtained from a female donor with Graves disease.

This clonotype was counted many times. The chain employs TRBV6-2 or TRBV6-3 and TRBJ1-2, with D possibly matching TRBD1 (6 bases). V gave up 4 bases and J gave up 8 bases, with 11 bases separating them. The CDR3 length is 12 residues. Germline CDR1 and CDR2: MNHEY and SVGEGT. As DNA, the CDR3 is TGTGCCAGCAGTTTCCCCAGGGGAGGCTACACCTTC. Encoded protein: CASSFPRGGYTF.

The chain has TRBV2 and TRBJ2-7; D gene ambiguous. Germline-derived CDR1 and CDR2 are SNHLY and FYNNEI. Trimming shortened V by 2 bases and J by 6 bases, and 23 bases separated the two germline ends. There are 17 residues in the CDR3. DNA of the CDR3: TGTGCCAGCAGTGAAACTTGGTATTTAAGGTCTTTTGTCGAGCAGTACTTC. This encodes CASSETWYLRSFVEQYF. The full variable domain, with the rest looked up from reference TRBV2 and TRBJ2-7, is EPEVTQTPSHQVTQMGQEVILRCVPISNHLYFYWYRQILGQKVEFLVSFYNNEISEKSEIFDDQFSVERPDGSNFTLKIRSTKLEDSAMYFCASSETWYLRSFVEQYFGPGTRLTVT.

The V and J genes are TRBV4-3 and TRBJ2-1, with TRBD1 as a possible D gene (5 bases). V was pared by 1 base and J by 7 bases, with 14 bases between. Per the germline V gene, CDR1 is LGHNA and CDR2 is YSLEER. The CDR3 contains 15 residues. CDR3: CASSQVSGARNEQFF. CDR3 coding DNA: TGCGCCAGCAGCCAAGTGAGTGGGGCGCGGAATGAGCAGTTCTTC.

The sample holds many counts of this clonotype. This chain joins TRBV29-1 and TRBJ2-1, with D perhaps TRBD1 (5 bases). This CDR3 contains 13 residues. Germline CDR1 is SQVTM and CDR2 is ANQGSEA. Trimming took off 0 bases at V and 8 bases at J, with 11 bases between the two ends. In DNA, the CDR3 is TGCAGCGTTGAAGATCGCAGGGCACATGAGCAGTTCTTC. Translated, it gives CSVEDRRAHEQFF.

This clonotype was counted only a few times. The V and J genes are TRBV19 and TRBJ1-1; no definite D call. The CDR3 has 15 amino acids. V was pared by 1 base and J by 4 bases, with 13 bases between. CDR1 is LNHDA and CDR2 is SQIVND in the germline V gene (reference sequence). For the CDR3, the DNA is TGTGCCAGTAGTATAGGGGTGGTGGATGGCACTGAAGCTTTCTTT. This gives the protein CASSIGVVDGTEAFF.

Concerning this clonotype itself: A far larger clone differs by one base, so this is likely a read error. The chain links TRBV7-2 to TRBJ2-1; 15 bases match TRBD2. The CDR3 has 19 amino acids. Germline trimming cut 4 bases from V and 7 bases from J; bases unmatched to any gene: 14. CDR1 and CDR2 from the germline V gene are SGHTA and FQGNSA. Written as DNA, the CDR3 is TGTGCCAGCAGCTCTATAGGTGCCCAGGGACTAGCGGGAGGTAATGAGCAGTTCTTC. This codes for CASSSIGAQGLAGGNEQFF. Using reference TRBV7-2 and TRBJ2-1 for the parts outside the CDR3, the full variable domain is GAGVSQSPSNKVTEKGKDVELRCDPISGHTALYWYRQSLGQGLEFLIYFQGNSAPDKSGLPSDRFSAERTGGSVSTLTIQRTQQEDSAVYLCASSSIGAQGLAGGNEQFFGPGTRLTVL.

This clonotype was detected many times. The chain uses TRBV19 and TRBJ1-1, with 7 bases matching TRBD1. The CDR3 consists of 14 residues. Looked up from germline, CDR1 is LNHDA and CDR2 is SQIVND (reference sequence). Germline trimming cut 3 bases from V and 1 base from J; bases unmatched to any gene: 2. The CDR3 region is CASSITGENTEAFF. CDR3 DNA sequence: TGTGCCAGTAGTATCACAGGGGAGAACACTGAAGCTTTCTTT.

This clonotype has at least ten counts. The chain uses TRBV5-1 and TRBJ2-3, with a possible D match to TRBD2 (6 bases). Germline lookup yields CDR1 SGHRS and CDR2 YFSETQ. This CDR3 is built from 14 residues. The V end was cut by 5 bases, the J end by 2 bases, with 12 bases between. The CDR3 nucleotides read TGCGCCAGCAGTAGAACGGGGGACACAGATACGCAGTATTTT. Amino acids: CASSRTGDTDTQYF.

This clonotype showed up just a few times. The chain is built from TRBV4-3 and TRBJ2-2; D is possibly TRBD2 (5 bases). With 0 bases removed from V and 6 bases from J, the gap between germline ends came to 8 bases. CDR1 and CDR2 (germline): LGHNA, YSLEER. CDR3 length equals 14 residues. CDR3 protein: CASSQDSGAGELFF. DNA for the CDR3: TGCGCCAGCAGCCAAGATTCCGGGGCCGGGGAGCTGTTTTTT.

This rearrangement joins TRBV2 to TRBJ2-5; D may be TRBD2 (6 bases). V gave up 6 bases and J gave up 5 bases, with 16 bases separating them. There are 14 residues in the CDR3. Germline V gene data show CDR1 as SNHLY and CDR2 as FYNNEI. The CDR3 bases are TGTGCCAGCAGGTTGCAGGGAGGCGGGGAGACCCAGTACTTC. It encodes CASRLQGGGETQYF.

This clonotype was observed at least ten times. This rearrangement joins TRBV12-3 or TRBV12-4 to TRBJ2-2, with 8 bases fitting TRBD1. The CDR3 sequence is 15 residues long. V was pared by 4 bases and J by 7 bases, with 8 bases of the junction left unmatched. The CDR3: CASSSWTGLSGELFF. As DNA, the CDR3 is TGTGCCAGCAGTTCTTGGACAGGGCTAAGCGGGGAGCTGTTTTTT.

This rearrangement joins TRBV6-2 or TRBV6-3 to TRBJ2-5; 9 positions agree with TRBD2. After removal of 6 bases from V and 0 bases from J, the junction contained 2 bases not matched to a gene. The CDR3 extends over 14 amino acids. Germline assignment: CDR1 MNHEY and CDR2 SVGEGT. In DNA, the CDR3 is TGTGCCAGCAGGACTAGCGGAGACCAAGAGACCCAGTACTTC. Translation gives CASRTSGDQETQYF.

The CDR3 DNA is TGTGCCAGCAGGCCAGGGTATTTTGGCGAAAAACTGTTTTTT. Amino acid sequence: CASRPGYFGEKLFF. The rearrangement joins TRBV27 to TRBJ1-4; possibly TRBD1 for D (5 bases). The CDR3 totals 14 residues. V lost 6 bases and J lost 8, with 16 bases in between. Germline V gene lookup returns CDR1 MNHEY and CDR2 SMNVEV (reference sequence).

This clonotype was seen at least ten times. This chain links TRBV3-1 with TRBJ2-1; D may be TRBD2 (6 bases). V dropped 0 bases and J dropped 10 bases, with 7 bases sitting between them. Per germline, CDR1 LGHDT and CDR2 YNNKEL (reference sequence). The CDR3 is 12 residues long. CDR3 DNA: TGTGCCAGCAGCCAAGATGGAGGGGAGCAGTTCTTC. It translates to CASSQDGGEQFF.

The rearrangement joins TRBV7-9 to TRBJ2-7; perhaps TRBD1 as D (6 bases). The germline CDR1 and CDR2 sequences are SEHNR and FQNEAQ (reference sequence). The CDR3 loop spans 14 amino acids. V lost 2 bases, J lost 5 bases, and 13 bases lay in between. The CDR3 DNA reads TGTGCCAGCAGCTTACAGGACAGCACCAACGAGCAGTACTTC. Translated, it gives CASSLQDSTNEQYF.

Notes on this clonotype: One base away lies a much larger clone, so this may be a sequencing read error. This sequence joins TRBV6-5 and TRBJ2-7; 12 nucleotides align to TRBD2. The V gene's germline CDR1 is MNHEY and CDR2 SVGAGI. This CDR3 contains 17 residues. DNA of the CDR3: TGTGCCAGCAGTTGGAGGACTAGCGGGGCCCCCTACTACGGGCAGTACTTC. Encoded protein: CASSWRTSGAPYYGQYF.

The chain is built from TRBV2 and TRBJ1-5, with D uncertain. The CDR3 sequence is 15 residues long. Trimming left V 3 bases short and J 0 bases short, with 9 bases between. Germline-derived CDR1 and CDR2 are SNHLY and FYNNEI. The chain's CDR3 is CASSERPYSNQPQHF. The CDR3 bases are TGTGCCAGCAGTGAGCGTCCTTATAGCAATCAGCCCCAGCATTTT.

This clonotype was counted at least ten times. The CDR3 region has the DNA TGTGCCAGCATTAAACTGGGCAATGAGCAGTTCTTC. Translated, it gives CASIKLGNEQFF. This sequence joins TRBV6-1 and TRBJ2-1, with D unclear. CDR1 and CDR2 (germline): MNHNS, SASEGT. The CDR3 spans 12 residues. Trimming shortened V by 7 bases and J by 6 bases, and 10 bases separated the two germline ends.